This T cell receptor beta chain stems from a study of regulatory T cells in long-lasting Graves disease. Study-wide results and limits: Preferential use of TRBV28, TRBJ1-2 and TRBJ2-5 was seen in persistent disease. Sample size was small, which may have lowered accuracy.

This clonotype was seen at least ten times. The antigen is unknown. Indicated time point: newly diagnosed GD, antithyroid drugs for less than 3 months. RNA isolated from PBMCs was used to make the TCR library. The V end lost 5 bases, the J end lost 5 bases, and 15 bases lay between the germline ends. The CDR3 sequence is 14 residues long. Through Arm-PCR of CDR3 regions and iRepertoire HTBI primers, TCR beta libraries were built. In the study's own analysis: Analysis of the samples identified roughly 62 TRBV and around 13 TRBJ segments. Each CDR3 protein is one row after TCRdb ran MiXCR on the multiplex PCR reads. TCRdb, not the original authors, processed these V and J calls. The sample contains roughly 360,000 distinct CDR3 sequences, about 10% of which appear only once. This same sample was also taken into another study, of T cells in Graves' hyperthyroidism and ophthalmopathy. From that study: The blood repertoire included most of the expanded thyroid clonotypes above 0.001.

This sequence was found in a woman aged 18-29 years with Graves disease. The chain is built from TRBV12-3 or TRBV12-4 and TRBJ2-5; no firm D call. The specimen comprised peripheral blood mononuclear cells (PBMCs), sampled at new diagnosis, from a patient treated with antithyroid drugs. In nucleotides, the CDR3 is TGTGCCAGCAGTCATCGAGAGTGGCGCGAGACCCAGTACTTC. It codes for CASSHREWRETQYF.